Reported below is one TCR beta chain. The source of the sample is a study of shared clonotypes between healthy human individuals. It was into CD45RA+ naive and CD45RA-negative memory subsets that the CD4+ cells were split. Germline CDR1 and CDR2: KGHSH and LQKENI. Trimming removed 0 bases from V and 2 bases from J, with 11 bases in between. The CDR3 spans 16 residues. As processed by the authors: ImmunoSEQ gave junction-only sequences without quality scores, so filtering differed. TCRdb keeps only in-frame clones here, not all; method: immunoSEQ multiplex PCR. Clone size and the V and J calls come from that table; the DNA yielded D and trimming. The data contain millions of clones, 85% to 95% of them seen just once; the ten biggest clones take up 0.39%.

The sequencing input was naive CD4+ T cells from PBMCs. Subset defined: CD45RA+ positively selected. This receptor was taken from a man aged 18-30 years in good health. Some clones in this sample may be carry-over from other donors' samples. This rearrangement joins TRBV18 to TRBJ2-1; D is unclear. As DNA, the CDR3 is TGTGCCAGCTCACCACCGAACTACCAAGCCTACAATGAGCAGTTCTTC. This gives the protein CASSPPNYQAYNEQFF.